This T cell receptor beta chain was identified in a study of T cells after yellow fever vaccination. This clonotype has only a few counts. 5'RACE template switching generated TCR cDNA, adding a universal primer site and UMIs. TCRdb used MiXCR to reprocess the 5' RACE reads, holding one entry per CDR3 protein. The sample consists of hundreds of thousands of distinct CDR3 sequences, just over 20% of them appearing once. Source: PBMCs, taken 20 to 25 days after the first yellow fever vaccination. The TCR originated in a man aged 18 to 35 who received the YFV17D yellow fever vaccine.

CDR3 DNA sequence: TGTGCCAGTAGTAAGGGGACAGAGACCATGAACACTGAAGCTTTCTTT. Protein: CASSKGTETMNTEAFF. The V gene is TRBV19, the J gene TRBJ1-1; 7 bases are a match to TRBD1. The germline V gene encodes CDR1 LNHDA and CDR2 SQIVND (reference sequence). This CDR3 region has 16 residues. Trimming removed 4 bases from V and 0 bases from J; junction bases left unmatched: 8.